The clone carrying this T cell receptor beta chain occurred once. CDR3 size: 12 residues. The junction had 4 bases not matched to a gene; V was cut back by 11 bases and J by 0 bases. Per the germline V gene, CDR1 is ENHRY and CDR2 is SYGVKD. Measured with immunoSEQ multiplex PCR; TCRdb has only the in-frame clones, and not every one. In the table there are about 190,000 clones, 70% to 90% of which are singletons. The data originate from a study of blood T cell repertoires in COVID-19. Background on the study: Acute and convalescent COVID-19 samples came from the United States, Italy and Spain.

This TCR was recovered from a middle-aged woman who had recovered from COVID-19. This sequence joins TRBV10-3 and TRBJ2-7; TRBD1 matches at 7 bases. The sample taken for sequencing was peripheral blood. CDR3 bases: TGTGCCGTTGGGGACAGCTCCTACGAGCAGTACTTC. This translates into CAVGDSSYEQYF.